The rows below give T cell receptor beta chains drawn from one sample of a study of CD8 T cells in ankylosing spondylitis. TCRdb ran MiXCR on the 5' RACE reads and lists one entry per CDR3 protein. Here the sample spans 300,000 to 400,000 distinct CDR3 sequences, 20% to 25% being singletons. What was sequenced was blood, either unsorted or a sorted T cell fraction (not recorded which). These receptors were obtained from a male donor with ankylosing spondylitis. The CDR3 runs from the conserved cysteine through the conserved F or W. The D gene is left open where the match is weak. For some rows the clone size is stated as once, few or many, or as a class when expanded; others skip it.

j_call | v_call | d_call | clone_size | cdr3_nt | cdr3_aa
TRBJ2-1 | TRBV10-3 | TRBD2 | NA | TGTGCCATCAGTGAGGGCGTAGCGGGAGGGCGTGAGCAGTTCTTC | CAISEGVAGGREQFF
TRBJ2-2 | TRBV12-3/TRBV12-4 | NA | NA | TGTGCCAGCAGTTTCACGGAGGGGACCGGGGAGCTGTTTTTT | CASSFTEGTGELFF
TRBJ2-5 | TRBV20-1 | NA | NA | TGCAGTGCAGGGGGGGGCGGCCAAGAGACCCAGTACTTC | CSAGGGGQETQYF
TRBJ1-1 | TRBV6-5 | TRBD1 | few | TGTGCCAGCAGTTACTGGGCGGGACAGAGTAAGGCTTTCTTT | CASSYWAGQSKAFF
TRBJ2-3 | TRBV10-3 | TRBD1 | few | TGTGCCATCAGTACAGGGGTACGAACAGATACGCAGTATTTT | CAISTGVRTDTQYF
TRBJ2-2 | TRBV19 | NA | NA | TGTGCCAGTAGTATGAACACCGGGGAGCTGTTTTTT | CASSMNTGELFF
TRBJ1-1 | TRBV29-1 | TRBD1 | NA | TGCAGCGTCCTGACAGGGGTCACTGAAGCTTTCTTT | CSVLTGVTEAFF
TRBJ2-1 | TRBV3-1 | TRBD2 | many | TGTGCCAGCACCGAGGGACTAGCGGATTCCTACAATGAGCAGTTCTTC | CASTEGLADSYNEQFF
TRBJ2-7 | TRBV5-6 | TRBD2 | NA | TGTGCCAGCGCCTATCTCGCGGTCGTAGGACTAGGCGAGCAGTACTTC | CASAYLAVVGLGEQYF
TRBJ2-4 | TRBV4-1 | TRBD2 | few | TGCGCCAGCAGCCTGTCGGGACTAGCGGGAGGGGGAAACATTCAGTACTTC | CASSLSGLAGGGNIQYF
TRBJ2-2 | TRBV12-3/TRBV12-4 | NA | many | TGTGCCAGCAGTTTCAGGGTCACCGGGGAGCTGTTTTTT | CASSFRVTGELFF
TRBJ2-1 | TRBV6-5 | NA | few | TGTGCCAGCAGTTACCAGGGCGGCAGGCGCCCCTACAATGAGCAGTTCTTC | CASSYQGGRRPYNEQFF
TRBJ2-3 | TRBV10-3 | NA | once | TGTGCCATCAGTCCGGTCCGAAAGGGCACAGATACGCAGTATTTT | CAISPVRKGTDTQYF
TRBJ2-7 | TRBV28 | TRBD1 | NA | TGTGCCAGCAGTTCAACAGGGGTTCACTACGAGCAGTACTTC | CASSSTGVHYEQYF
TRBJ2-1 | TRBV5-1 | TRBD2 | many | TGCGCCAGCAGCAAGGAGACTAGCGGAGGCTACAATGAGCAGTTCTTC | CASSKETSGGYNEQFF
TRBJ2-4 | TRBV28 | TRBD2 | few | TGTGCCAGCGGCGGGGGGGTAGCCAAAAACATTCAGTACTTC | CASGGGVAKNIQYF
TRBJ2-1 | TRBV12-3/TRBV12-4 | TRBD2 | few | TGTGCCAGCAGCTTAGCGGGAGTAGCCTACAATGAGCAGTTCTTC | CASSLAGVAYNEQFF
TRBJ1-1 | TRBV7-3 | NA | few | TGTGCCAGCAGCCGCGGAGGGTTGAACACTGAAGCTTTCTTT | CASSRGGLNTEAFF
TRBJ2-1 | TRBV5-1 | TRBD1 | NA | TGCGCCAGCAGCCCGGGACAGGGGGCCGGCAATGAGCAGTTCTTC | CASSPGQGAGNEQFF
TRBJ2-7 | TRBV15 | NA | NA | TGTGCCACGTCCAAAGAGCGGAGCGGTTCCCACGAGCAGTACTTC | CATSKERSGSHEQYF
TRBJ2-1 | TRBV20-1 | TRBD2 | few | TGCAGTGCGTTACTAGCGGAGCCGAGAAGGCACAATGAGCAGTTCTTC | CSALLAEPRRHNEQFF
TRBJ2-3 | TRBV7-9 | TRBD2 | many | TGTGCCAGCAGCTTAGAGCGGGGGGATACGCAGTATTTT | CASSLERGDTQYF
TRBJ2-3 | TRBV29-1 | TRBD2 | few | TGCAGCGTTGAACCAGCGGGAGGGCCTGAAACGCAGTATTTT | CSVEPAGGPETQYF
TRBJ1-1 | TRBV7-3 | TRBD1 | NA | TGTGCCAGCAGCCAAGCCCCCGGGACAGTGAACACTGAAGCTTTCTTT | CASSQAPGTVNTEAFF
TRBJ2-4 | TRBV28 | NA | NA | TGTGCCAGCAGTTTATTTATGGGCCTAGGGTTGGGCATTCAGTACTTC | CASSLFMGLGLGIQYF
TRBJ1-5 | TRBV3-1 | NA | few | TGTGCCAGCAGCCAAGAGCAGGGGAGTCAGCCCCAGCATTTT | CASSQEQGSQPQHF
TRBJ2-3 | TRBV11-2 | NA | NA | TGTGCCAGCAGCTTAGGAGTCTTTCGTGCCCTCACAGATACGCAGTATTTT | CASSLGVFRALTDTQYF
TRBJ2-5 | TRBV28 | TRBD1 | once | TGTGCCAGCAGTTCACAGGGGCGAAGAGACTTC | CASSSQGRRDF
TRBJ2-5 | TRBV9 | TRBD2 | NA | TGTGCCAGCAGCGTAGAACTAGCGGGAGCCACTGGGACCCAGTACTTC | CASSVELAGATGTQYF
TRBJ2-7 | TRBV29-1 | NA | many | TGCAGCGTTGAAGATCGAAGCGGCTCCTACGAGCAGTACTTC | CSVEDRSGSYEQYF
TRBJ2-6 | TRBV19 | NA | few | TGTGCCAGTAGTGCCACCTTCGTCGGGGGGGCCAACGTCCTGACTTTC | CASSATFVGGANVLTF
TRBJ2-7 | TRBV10-1 | NA | NA | TGCGCCAGCAGTGGTGGAGGGTTGGCCGAGCAGTACTTC | CASSGGGLAEQYF
TRBJ2-1 | TRBV28 | NA | few | TGTGCCAGCAGGGGTCTGTGGGGTCCCCCCTCCTACAATGAGCAGTTCTTC | CASRGLWGPPSYNEQFF
TRBJ2-7 | TRBV9 | TRBD1 | NA | TGTGCCAGCAGCGGCAACAGGGGGATCGACGAGCAGTACTTC | CASSGNRGIDEQYF
TRBJ2-1 | TRBV20-1 | NA | many | TGCAGTGCTATATCCGGGACATCCCTTAACAATGAGCAGTTCTTC | CSAISGTSLNNEQFF
TRBJ2-7 | TRBV29-1 | NA | few | TGCAGCGTTACGGGGTTTCCGTACTTC | CSVTGFPYF
TRBJ2-3 | TRBV20-1 | TRBD2 | NA | TGCAGTGCTGAGCGGGAGCCCACAGATACGCAGTATTTT | CSAEREPTDTQYF
TRBJ2-3 | TRBV7-2 | NA | many | TGTGCCAGCAGCTTAGACGGGGATACGCAGTATTTT | CASSLDGDTQYF
TRBJ2-3 | TRBV24-1 | NA | NA | TGTGCCACCAGTGAAGGCGTAGCAGATACGCAGTATTTT | CATSEGVADTQYF
TRBJ1-5 | TRBV28 | TRBD1 | few | TGTGCCAGCAGGGCCACTCGCCAGGGGGCTATTCAGCCCCAGCATTTT | CASRATRQGAIQPQHF
TRBJ2-1 | TRBV11-3 | NA | NA | TGTGCCAGCAGCTCTACCAATGAGCAGTTCTTC | CASSSTNEQFF